One and the same sample provided the 32 T cell receptor beta chains below, sequenced in a study of shared clonotypes between healthy human individuals. Here immunoSEQ multiplex PCR was the method, and the copy in TCRdb shows in-frame clones only, minus some. Of more than 500,000 clones listed, about 96% are singletons. The sequenced material came from naive CD4+ T cells sorted from blood. The subset here: CD45RA+ positively selected. All receptors come from a woman aged 25 to 39 in good health.

The rearrangement links TRBV27 to TRBJ2-3; 12 bases are a match to TRBD2. V dropped 9 bases and J dropped 4; count of bases not matched to a gene: 11. The V gene's germline CDR1 is MNHEY and CDR2 SMNVEV (reference sequence). The CDR3 totals 16 residues. The DNA of the CDR3 is TGTGCCAGAACCTCTAGCGGGAGGGCCTTTTCAGATACGCAGTATTTT. Its protein is CARTSSGRAFSDTQYF.

The V call is TRBV27, the J call TRBJ2-5; D not certain. The J call may be faulty, since TRBJ2-7 better matches the DNA end. The CDR3 sequence is 12 residues long. CDR1 is MNHEY, CDR2 SMNVEV, per germline (reference sequence). In nucleotides, the CDR3 is TGTGCCAGCGGGCCCCGAGGTGGCGAGCAGTACTTC. This gives the protein CASGPRGGEQYF.

The chain employs TRBV28 and TRBJ2-4; no clear D gene. The CDR3 runs to 14 residues. From germline, CDR1 is MDHEN and CDR2 SYDVKM. V lost 3 bases and J lost 1, with 7 bases in between. The DNA for the CDR3 is TGTGCCAGCAGTTTGTCCGACGCCAAAAACATTCAGTACTTC. Translated: CASSLSDAKNIQYF.

J is TRBJ2-3 and V is TRBV5-1; 9 bases are shared with TRBD1. Germline V gives CDR1 SGHRS, CDR2 YFSETQ. The CDR3 spans 14 residues. The ends lost 4 bases at V and 4 bases at J; junction bases unmatched: 4. The CDR3 is CASSPGQGPDTQYF. The CDR3 DNA reads as TGCGCCAGCAGCCCCGGACAGGGGCCAGATACGCAGTATTTT. Supplemented by reference TRBV5-1 and TRBJ2-3, the full variable domain reads KAGVTQTPRYLIKTRGQQVTLSCSPISGHRSVSWYQQTPGQGLQFLFEYFSETQRNKGNFPGRFSGRQFSNSRSEMNVSTLELGDSALYLCASSPGQGPDTQYFGPGTRLTVL.

The chain has TRBV19 and TRBJ1-5; no reliable D call. The V end lost 3 bases, the J end lost 5 bases, and 11 bases lay between the germline ends. CDR1 and CDR2 (germline): LNHDA, SQIVND (reference sequence). This CDR3 contains 14 residues. CDR3 in DNA: TGTGCCAGTAGTATTCGTCGGCCGGATCAGCCCCAGCATTTT. Protein product: CASSIRRPDQPQHF. The full variable domain, in which reference TRBV19 and TRBJ1-5 provide the parts outside the CDR3, is DGGITQSPKYLFRKEGQNVTLSCEQNLNHDAMYWYRQDPGQGLRLIYYSQIVNDFQKGDIAEGYSVSREKKESFPLTVTSAQKNPTAFYLCASSIRRPDQPQHFGDGTRLSIL.

The genes are TRBV19 and TRBJ1-5; no firm D call. This CDR3 spans 15 amino acids. In germline, CDR1 is LNHDA, CDR2 SQIVND (reference sequence). V shed 7 bases and J shed 6 bases, with 19 bases lying between them. The CDR3 sequence: CASTNQNKRPQPQHF. The CDR3 DNA is TGTGCCAGTACCAACCAGAATAAAAGACCTCAGCCCCAGCATTTT. Complete variable domain (other parts from reference TRBV19 and TRBJ1-5): DGGITQSPKYLFRKEGQNVTLSCEQNLNHDAMYWYRQDPGQGLRLIYYSQIVNDFQKGDIAEGYSVSREKKESFPLTVTSAQKNPTAFYLCASTNQNKRPQPQHFGDGTRLSIL.

This clone was observed once. The chain carries TRBV30 and TRBJ2-2, with D perhaps TRBD2 (5 bases). This CDR3 comprises 14 residues. V lost 4 bases to trimming and J lost 4 bases, with 13 bases between them. Germline CDR1 and CDR2: GTSNPN and SVGIG (reference sequence). CDR3 protein: CAWTWLGSTGELFF. The DNA for the CDR3 is TGTGCCTGGACCTGGTTAGGGAGCACCGGGGAGCTGTTTTTT. Combining the CDR3 with reference TRBV30 and TRBJ2-2 gives the whole variable domain SQTIHQWPATLVQPVGSPLSLECTVEGTSNPNLYWYRQAAGRGLQLLFYSVGIGQISSEVPQNLSASRPQDRQFILSSKKLLLSDSGFYLCAWTWLGSTGELFFGEGSRLTVL.

This rearrangement joins TRBV29-1 to TRBJ1-1; a weak D match, TRBD1 (5 bases). The CDR3 covers 10 residues. CDR1 is SQVTM and CDR2 is ANQGSEA in the germline V gene. Trimming removed 7 bases from V and 7 bases from J, with 10 bases in between. The CDR3 spells CSGRDVEAFF. The CDR3 region has the DNA TGCAGCGGAAGGGACGTTGAAGCTTTCTTT.

The CDR3 is CASSQVPVGTEAFF. Written as DNA, the CDR3 is TGTGCCAGCAGCCAGGTCCCCGTGGGCACTGAAGCTTTCTTT. V gene TRBV5-6 combines with J gene TRBJ1-1; no clear D. Germline values: CDR1 SGHDT, CDR2 YYEEEE. CDR3 length equals 14 residues. The V and J ends lost 4 bases and 4 bases respectively, with 14 bases between them.

The rearrangement uses TRBV28 and TRBJ1-1, with unresolved D. The V and J ends lost 2 bases and 0 bases respectively, with 10 bases between them. The CDR3 runs to 15 residues. Germline V gives CDR1 MDHEN, CDR2 SYDVKM. The CDR3 sequence is CASSLRLLMNTEAFF. CDR3 sequence (DNA): TGTGCCAGCAGTTTACGGCTACTCATGAACACTGAAGCTTTCTTT.

This chain joins TRBV9 and TRBJ2-5; 10 nucleotides align to TRBD2. The J segment lost 4 bases and the V segment lost 3 bases, leaving 6 bases of the junction unmatched. Germline V CDR1 and CDR2: SGDLS, YYNGEE. This CDR3 comprises 15 residues. CDR3 loop: CASSGRLAGVETQYF. As DNA, the CDR3 is TGTGCCAGCAGCGGGCGGCTAGCGGGAGTAGAGACCCAGTACTTC.

A note on this clone: In the same sample, other DNA sequences code for this CDR3. The V call is TRBV28, the J call TRBJ1-1; no definite D call. V was shortened by 3 bases and J by 3 bases, with 2 bases between the two germline ends. The CDR3 loop spans 11 amino acids. Germline loops: CDR1 MDHEN, CDR2 SYDVKM. The CDR3 DNA reads as TGTGCCAGCAGTTTGTACACTGAAGCTTTCTTT. It translates to CASSLYTEAFF. Using reference TRBV28 and TRBJ1-1 for the parts outside the CDR3, the full variable domain is DVKVTQSSRYLVKRTGEKVFLECVQDMDHENMFWYRQDPGLGLRLIYFSYDVKMKEKGDIPEGYSVSREKKERFSLILESASTNQTSMYLCASSLYTEAFFGQGTRLTVV.

The chain recombines TRBV4-1 with TRBJ2-1; 8 nucleotides line up with TRBD2. The CDR3 covers 15 residues. Germline V gives CDR1 MGHRA, CDR2 YSYEKL. Losses at the gene ends were 4 bases for V and 7 bases for J; bases not matched to a gene: 9. The chain's CDR3 is CASSLVAGSGNEQFF. DNA of the CDR3: TGCGCCAGCAGCCTAGTAGCGGGATCGGGAAATGAGCAGTTCTTC.

The J gene is TRBJ1-2, the V gene TRBV30; D gene ambiguous. The germline gives CDR1 GTSNPN, CDR2 SVGIG (reference sequence). The CDR3 has 13 amino acids. V shed 4 bases and J shed 4 bases, with 13 bases lying between them. Here the CDR3 DNA reads TGTGCCTGGAAGAAGACAAGTTTCTATGGCTACACCTTC. This encodes CAWKKTSFYGYTF.

The CDR3 loop is CASRGGWARLYEQYF. CDR3 DNA sequence: TGTGCCAGCAGGGGAGGTTGGGCCAGGCTTTACGAGCAGTACTTC. The chain links TRBV6-1 to TRBJ2-7; D might be TRBD2 (6 bases). Germline loops: CDR1 MNHNS, CDR2 SASEGT. Deletions cut 6 bases from V and 4 bases from J, with 19 bases between. The CDR3 is 15 residues long.

In regard to this clone: Different DNA sequences within this sample yield the same CDR3. The chain couples TRBV6-1 to TRBJ1-5; 7 positions match TRBD1. Unmatched junction bases numbered 0, after V lost 3 bases and J lost 4 bases. The CDR3 is 13 amino acids. Germline assignment: CDR1 MNHNS and CDR2 SASEGT. The CDR3 nucleotides read TGTGCCAGCAGTGAGACAGGGAATCAGCCCCAGCATTTT. Its protein is CASSETGNQPQHF.

The V gene is TRBV28, the J gene TRBJ2-7; D gene unclear. This CDR3 comprises 16 residues. CDR1 MDHEN and CDR2 SYDVKM come from the germline V gene. Trimming left V 6 bases short and J 4 bases short, with 22 bases between. The CDR3 loop reads CASRPVVGNPSYEQYF. The CDR3 nucleotides are TGTGCCAGCAGACCCGTTGTGGGGAATCCCTCGTACGAGCAGTACTTC.

V and J are TRBV27 and TRBJ2-3, with TRBD2 matching over 7 bases. The trim removed 6 bases at V and 1 base at J, leaving 13 bases unmatched. This CDR3 contains 17 residues. Germline CDR1 reads MNHEY; CDR2 reads SMNVEV (reference sequence). The CDR3 region is CASSPIVGAGRTDTQYF. The CDR3 DNA reads as TGTGCCAGCAGCCCCATAGTGGGAGCGGGGCGCACAGATACGCAGTATTTT.

The chain couples TRBV4-1 to TRBJ2-7; tentative D call: TRBD2 (6 bases). The CDR3 has 16 residues. Germline V CDR1 and CDR2: MGHRA, YSYEKL. V was trimmed by 4 bases and J by 1 base, leaving 17 bases between them. The CDR3: CASSPDWSGRSYEQYF. The DNA for the CDR3 is TGCGCCAGCAGCCCCGATTGGTCCGGGAGATCCTACGAGCAGTACTTC.

The chain uses TRBV6-6 and TRBJ2-1; no firm D call. The CDR3 runs to 16 residues. CDR1 and CDR2 (germline): MNHNY, SVGAGI (reference sequence). V shed 5 bases and J shed 2 bases, with 16 bases lying between them. CDR3 nucleotide sequence: TGTGCCAGCAGTGCCCCCACCGACTTAACCTACAATGAGCAGTTCTTC. This encodes CASSAPTDLTYNEQFF.

The rearrangement joins TRBV2 to TRBJ2-7; TRBD2 is a possible D gene (6 bases). CDR1 and CDR2 (germline): SNHLY, FYNNEI. The CDR3 covers 17 residues. V lost 5 bases and J lost 2, with 22 bases in between. CDR3 region: CASSPLSPGLRTYEQYF. DNA for the CDR3: TGTGCCAGCAGTCCCCTCTCACCGGGACTCAGGACCTACGAGCAGTACTTC.

This clone is a singleton in its sample. V gene TRBV21-1 combines with J gene TRBJ2-5; the D call in the table, TRBD2, was not verified against the DNA. The DNA end favors TRBJ2-7, so the J call may be wrong. TRBV21-1 is recorded as a pseudogene. The CDR3 extends over 15 amino acids. The CDR3 DNA follows: TGTGCCAGCAGCAACCGGGACTTCTGCCACTACGAGCAGTACTTC. Its translation: CASSNRDFCHYEQYF.

V is TRBV30 and J is TRBJ2-5; D is ambiguous. V was cut by 2 bases and J by 5 bases, with 15 bases left in between. Germline CDR1 is GTSNPN and CDR2 is SVGIG (reference sequence). There are 14 residues in the CDR3. CDR3 coding DNA: TGTGCCTGGAGTTATAGCCCCGGGTGGGAGACCCAGTACTTC. This encodes CAWSYSPGWETQYF.

The chain is built from TRBV10-1 and TRBJ2-7, with a tentative D call TRBD2 (6 bases). Germline loops: CDR1 WNHNN, CDR2 SYGVQD (reference sequence). There are 14 residues in the CDR3. V shed 5 bases and J shed 0 bases, with 11 bases lying between them. CDR3 bases: TGCGCCAGCAGTCTGGACGGGAGCTCCTACGAGCAGTACTTC. Its protein product is CASSLDGSSYEQYF.

This chain uses TRBV25-1 with TRBJ2-3; 11 bases align to TRBD2. Germline CDR1 and CDR2: MGHDK and SYGVNS. The V segment lost 6 bases and the J segment 4 bases; nucleotides outside the gene matches: 0. The CDR3 loop spans 13 amino acids. The DNA for the CDR3 is TGTGCCAGCAGACTAGCGGGAGCAGATACGCAGTATTTT. Amino acids: CASRLAGADTQYF.

The chain has TRBV7-9 and TRBJ1-2, with D hard to call. Trimming removed 8 bases from V and 1 base from J, with 8 bases in between. In germline, CDR1 is SEHNR, CDR2 FQNEAQ (reference sequence). The CDR3 extends over 12 amino acids. The CDR3 region has the DNA TGTGCCAGCGCCGCCTTTAACTATGGCTACACCTTC. The encoded protein is CASAAFNYGYTF.

The chain has TRBV28 and TRBJ2-7, with 8 positions matching TRBD2. V gave up 4 bases and J gave up 4 bases; unmatched junction bases: 12. Germline V gene data show CDR1 as MDHEN and CDR2 as SYDVKM. This CDR3 has 16 amino acids. The CDR3 DNA reads TGTGCCAGCAGTTCCCCCCCGAGCGGGAGATGGTACGAGCAGTACTTC. Protein: CASSSPPSGRWYEQYF.

As concerns this clone: Different DNA sequences within this sample yield the same CDR3. The chain uses TRBV6-5 and TRBJ2-6; D is unresolved. This CDR3 comprises 13 residues. Per the germline V gene, CDR1 is MNHEY and CDR2 is SVGAGI. V was shortened by 6 bases and J by 1 base, with 4 bases between the two germline ends. DNA of the CDR3: TGTGCCAGCAGGCAATCTGGGGCCAACGTCCTGACTTTC. It translates to CASRQSGANVLTF.

V gene TRBV28 combines with J gene TRBJ1-5; D not certain. V lost 5 bases, J lost 6 bases, and 20 bases lay in between. The length of the CDR3 is 16 residues. Per the germline V gene, CDR1 is MDHEN and CDR2 is SYDVKM. This chain's CDR3 is CASSQKQLREVQPQHF. CDR3 DNA: TGTGCCAGCAGTCAAAAACAGCTCCGGGAGGTTCAGCCCCAGCATTTT.

The rearrangement uses TRBV29-1 and TRBJ2-1, with a tentative D call TRBD2 (5 bases). The CDR3 extends over 14 amino acids. Deletions cut 3 bases from V and 4 bases from J, with 13 bases between. Germline CDR1 SQVTM, CDR2 ANQGSEA. CDR3 bases: TGCAGCGTTGACCTCGGGATTAGGTACAATGAGCAGTTCTTC. Its translation: CSVDLGIRYNEQFF.

V and J are TRBV6-5 and TRBJ2-7, with a tentative D call TRBD2 (6 bases). From germline, CDR1 is MNHEY and CDR2 SVGAGI. The germline V and J ends were trimmed by 3 bases and 0 bases, with 9 bases remaining between them. The CDR3 totals 14 residues. CDR3 in DNA: TGTGCCAGCAGTTATGACGGGAGCTCCTACGAGCAGTACTTC. It is translated as CASSYDGSSYEQYF.

J is TRBJ1-3 and V is TRBV29-1, with no clear D. The CDR3 sequence is 13 residues long. The V gene's germline CDR1 is SQVTM and CDR2 ANQGSEA. Trimming cost V 2 bases and J 2 bases, with 7 bases left between them. CDR3 region: CSVELGPGNTIYF. CDR3 in DNA: TGCAGCGTTGAATTAGGGCCTGGAAACACCATATATTTT. The full variable domain, its missing parts supplied by reference TRBV29-1 and TRBJ1-3, is SAVISQKPSRDICQRGTSLTIQCQVDSQVTMMFWYRQQPGQSLTLIATANQGSEATYESGFVIDKFPISRPNLTFSTLTVSNMSPEDSSIYLCSVELGPGNTIYFGEGSWLTVV.